This entry lists 23 T cell receptor beta chains sequenced from one sample in a study of T cells in Graves' hyperthyroidism and ophthalmopathy. Amplification yielded TCR beta CDR3 regions, with RNA transcripts as the source. TCR CDR3 regions were first amplified by RT-PCR with HTBI primers. Each CDR3 protein gets one entry after TCRdb re-called the multiplex PCR reads with MiXCR. The sample shows approximately 690,000 distinct CDR3 sequences, around 21% of them seen only once. Sequenced: blood. All receptors derive from a man younger than 40 with Graves' ophthalmopathy.

This clonotype was counted at least ten times. The chain joins TRBV3-1 to TRBJ2-3; TRBD2 matches at 7 bases. CDR1 is LGHDT, CDR2 YNNKEL, per germline (reference sequence). CDR3 length: 17 amino acids. The J segment lost 3 bases and the V segment lost 1 base, leaving 10 bases of the junction unmatched. As DNA, the CDR3 is TGTGCCAGCAGCCAAGGATTGTTCGGGACTACGACAGATACGCAGTATTTT. This translates into CASSQGLFGTTTDTQYF.

The chain combines TRBV24-1 with TRBJ2-2; TRBD1 matches at 8 bases. The germline V gene has CDR1 KGHDR and CDR2 SFDVKD. The CDR3 is made up of 13 amino acids. V shed 10 bases, J shed 5 bases, and the junction held 5 bases outside the gene matches. CDR3: CATTRGLTGELFF. The CDR3 DNA follows: TGTGCCACTACCAGGGGGCTTACCGGGGAGCTGTTTTTT.

The gene calls are TRBV27 and TRBJ1-1; TRBD1 matches at 9 bases. The CDR3 has 17 residues. Germline-derived CDR1 and CDR2 are MNHEY and SMNVEV (reference sequence). The V segment lost 5 bases and the J segment 4 bases; nucleotides outside the gene matches: 14. The CDR3 loop reads CASSPIRDRVLGTEAFF. CDR3 nucleotides: TGTGCCAGCAGTCCCATCCGGGACAGGGTTCTAGGCACTGAAGCTTTCTTT.

The rearrangement uses TRBV10-3 and TRBJ2-3, with D possibly TRBD1 on 6 matching bases. The CDR3 has 15 residues. The V end lost 6 bases, the J end lost 0 bases, and 13 bases lay between the germline ends. The germline CDR1 and CDR2 sequences are ENHRY and SYGVKD. Here the CDR3 DNA reads TGTGCCATCAGCGAGGGGGATGCTAGCACAGATACGCAGTATTTT. Its translation: CAISEGDASTDTQYF.

This chain connects TRBV30 to TRBJ2-1, with D possibly TRBD2 on 6 matching bases. This CDR3 comprises 12 residues. The V end lost 2 bases, the J end lost 8 bases, and 10 bases lay between the germline ends. Germline V gives CDR1 GTSNPN, CDR2 SVGIG (reference sequence). CDR3 residues: CAWSSGEDEQFF. For the CDR3, the DNA is TGTGCCTGGAGTTCGGGAGAGGATGAGCAGTTCTTC.

This clonotype came up many times. The chain uses TRBV28 and TRBJ1-2; TRBD1 aligns across 8 bases. The length of the CDR3 is 13 residues. Trimming removed 2 bases from V and 8 bases from J; junction bases left unmatched: 4. Germline V gene lookup returns CDR1 MDHEN and CDR2 SYDVKM. The CDR3 sequence is CASSLQGAQGYTF. DNA of the CDR3: TGTGCCAGCAGTTTACAGGGGGCACAGGGCTACACCTTC.

This clonotype was detected a few times. The chain joins TRBV29-1 to TRBJ2-1, with TRBD2 identical over 11 bases. The germline V gene has CDR1 SQVTM and CDR2 ANQGSEA. The V and J ends lost 7 bases and 9 bases, in that order; junction bases with no gene match: 14. The CDR3 totals 15 residues. CDR3 bases: TGCAGCGCTTGGGAGGTAGCGGGAGGGCCGGGTGAGCAGTTCTTC. The encoded protein is CSAWEVAGGPGEQFF.

In this sample, this clonotype turned up many times. This rearrangement joins TRBV6-1 to TRBJ2-7, with 9 nucleotides matching TRBD2. The CDR3 extends over 15 amino acids. J was trimmed by 5 bases and V by 2 bases; bases with no gene match: 7. Germline loops: CDR1 MNHNS, CDR2 SASEGT. In DNA form, the CDR3 reads TGTGCCAGCAGTGAATGGCGGGAGGGTCTCAACGAGCAGTACTTC. Encoded protein: CASSEWREGLNEQYF.

This clonotype appeared a few times. This chain uses TRBV20-1 with TRBJ2-7, with 11 bases matching TRBD2. With 0 bases clipped from V and 3 bases from J, the junction kept 4 bases outside the gene matches. Germline lookup yields CDR1 DFQATT and CDR2 SNEGSKA (reference sequence). The CDR3 is made up of 15 amino acids. CDR3 in DNA: TGCAGTGCTAGAGATCTCACTAGCGGGAGCTACGAGCAGTACTTC. This sequence encodes CSARDLTSGSYEQYF.

This clonotype was observed a handful of times. The chain has TRBV20-1 and TRBJ2-5, with D maybe TRBD1 (7 bases). The germline V gene encodes CDR1 DFQATT and CDR2 SNEGSKA (reference sequence). The CDR3 covers 14 residues. Trimming cost V 5 bases and J 4 bases, with 17 bases left between them. DNA of the CDR3: TGCAGTGCTCCCGGGAGACAGGGACGAGAGACCCAGTACTTC. Protein sequence: CSAPGRQGRETQYF.

A few counts support this clonotype. The rearrangement links TRBV20-1 to TRBJ2-7, with TRBD2 identical over 8 bases. Germline V gives CDR1 DFQATT, CDR2 SNEGSKA (reference sequence). The junction had 8 bases not matched to a gene; V was cut back by 3 bases and J by 4 bases. The CDR3 runs 14 residues. The CDR3 region has the DNA TGCAGTGCTAGTTTGGCTAGCGGGCGTTACGAGCAGTACTTC. Translation gives CSASLASGRYEQYF.

The chain joins TRBV10-3 to TRBJ2-1; 13 bases align to TRBD2. The CDR3 runs to 16 residues. The germline CDR1 and CDR2 sequences are ENHRY and SYGVKD. V dropped 2 bases and J dropped 10; count of bases not matched to a gene: 8. CDR3 sequence reads: CAISELSLAGGKEQFF. The CDR3 nucleotides read TGTGCCATCAGTGAGCTCTCACTAGCGGGAGGGAAAGAGCAGTTCTTC.

This chain joins TRBV5-1 and TRBJ2-5, with 12 bases lining up with TRBD2. Germline values: CDR1 SGHRS, CDR2 YFSETQ. The J segment lost 3 bases and the V segment lost 1 base, leaving 4 bases of the junction unmatched. CDR3 size: 16 residues. The CDR3 nucleotides read TGCGCCAGCAGCTTGTTGGCTAGCGGGAGGGAAGAGACCCAGTACTTC. It translates to CASSLLASGREETQYF.

The gene calls are TRBV19 and TRBJ2-4; D is possibly TRBD1 (6 bases). CDR1 LNHDA and CDR2 SQIVND come from the germline V gene (reference sequence). Trimming cost V 10 bases and J 3 bases, with 16 bases left between them. This CDR3 spans 14 amino acids. For the CDR3, the DNA is TGTGCCACCTCGAACAGGGTTGGCAAAAACATTCAGTACTTC. This sequence encodes CATSNRVGKNIQYF.

This clonotype has only one observation. The CDR3 here is CASSVNGGAGGVQYF. The CDR3 coding sequence is TGTGCCAGCAGCGTAAATGGGGGAGCGGGGGGAGTTCAGTACTTC. V gene TRBV9 combines with J gene TRBJ2-4; the match to TRBD2 covers 9 bases. The trim removed 1 base at V and 11 bases at J, leaving 10 bases unmatched. This CDR3 has 15 amino acids. Germline lookup yields CDR1 SGDLS and CDR2 YYNGEE.

This clonotype was observed many times. V gene TRBV12-3 or TRBV12-4 combines with J gene TRBJ1-3; D may be TRBD1 (5 bases). V was clipped by 3 bases and J by 4 bases, with 10 bases between them. The CDR3 runs to 14 residues. CDR3 residues: CASSFGDLGNTIYF. The CDR3, as DNA: TGTGCCAGCAGTTTCGGGGACCTCGGAAACACCATATATTTT.

The chain combines TRBV5-1 with TRBJ2-7; possibly TRBD2 for D (5 bases). Trimming pared 0 bases from V and 2 bases from J, leaving 12 bases between. CDR1 is SGHRS, CDR2 YFSETQ, per germline. The CDR3 extends over 15 amino acids. The CDR3 loop reads CASSLGASSAYEQYF. The CDR3 DNA is TGCGCCAGCAGCTTGGGGGCTAGCAGCGCCTACGAGCAGTACTTC. The full variable domain, in which reference TRBV5-1 and TRBJ2-7 provide the parts outside the CDR3, is KAGVTQTPRYLIKTRGQQVTLSCSPISGHRSVSWYQQTPGQGLQFLFEYFSETQRNKGNFPGRFSGRQFSNSRSEMNVSTLELGDSALYLCASSLGASSAYEQYFGPGTRLTVT.

The gene calls are TRBV4-3 and TRBJ2-3; 9 nucleotides line up with TRBD1. J gave up 5 bases and V 1 base, and 4 bases lay outside the gene matches. The germline V gene encodes CDR1 LGHNA and CDR2 YSLEER. The CDR3 is 15 amino acids. CDR3 region: CASSQAGTGRDTQYF. CDR3 nucleotides: TGCGCCAGCAGCCAAGCCGGGACAGGGAGAGATACGCAGTATTTT.

This sequence joins TRBV29-1 and TRBJ1-1; no definite D call. Germline V gene sequence: CDR1 SQVTM, CDR2 ANQGSEA. This CDR3 comprises 13 residues. The ends were cut back, 7 bases at V and 0 bases at J, with 12 bases in the middle. CDR3 sequence: CSDVQIMNTEAFF. The CDR3 DNA reads as TGCAGCGACGTACAGATTATGAACACTGAAGCTTTCTTT.

This clonotype was detected only a few times. The rearrangement uses TRBV5-1 and TRBJ2-3; 9 positions agree with TRBD2. The ends lost 0 bases at V and 4 bases at J; junction bases unmatched: 6. From germline, CDR1 is SGHRS and CDR2 YFSETQ. The CDR3 totals 16 residues. DNA for the CDR3: TGCGCCAGCAGCTTGGCGACTAGCGGAGCGTCAGATACGCAGTATTTT. This encodes CASSLATSGASDTQYF.

The chain couples TRBV20-1 to TRBJ2-1, with D perhaps TRBD2 (6 bases). Trimming pared 3 bases from V and 0 bases from J, leaving 15 bases between. The V gene's germline CDR1 is DFQATT and CDR2 SNEGSKA (reference sequence). There are 16 residues in the CDR3. The CDR3 DNA follows: TGCAGTGCTAGCCCTCGGGACTCCCTCTCCTACAATGAGCAGTTCTTC. It specifies CSASPRDSLSYNEQFF.

In its sample, this clonotype was seen a few times. J is TRBJ2-7 and V is TRBV5-1, with a tentative D call TRBD2 (7 bases). The CDR3 is 16 amino acids. Looked up from germline, CDR1 is SGHRS and CDR2 is YFSETQ. Trimming took 0 bases from V and 5 from J, leaving 18 bases between them. This chain's CDR3 is CASSLAPSGGSHEQYF. The CDR3 region has the DNA TGCGCCAGCAGCTTGGCCCCTTCGGGGGGCAGCCACGAGCAGTACTTC.

This rearrangement joins TRBV6-1 to TRBJ2-1, with D maybe TRBD1 (6 bases). Between the trimmed V and J ends, which lost 6 bases and 0 bases, there was a span of 15 bases. The CDR3 sequence is 16 residues long. Looked up from germline, CDR1 is MNHNS and CDR2 is SASEGT. CDR3 protein: CASSLTTGISYNEQFF. The CDR3 region has the DNA TGTGCCAGCAGCCTTACTACAGGGATCTCCTACAATGAGCAGTTCTTC.